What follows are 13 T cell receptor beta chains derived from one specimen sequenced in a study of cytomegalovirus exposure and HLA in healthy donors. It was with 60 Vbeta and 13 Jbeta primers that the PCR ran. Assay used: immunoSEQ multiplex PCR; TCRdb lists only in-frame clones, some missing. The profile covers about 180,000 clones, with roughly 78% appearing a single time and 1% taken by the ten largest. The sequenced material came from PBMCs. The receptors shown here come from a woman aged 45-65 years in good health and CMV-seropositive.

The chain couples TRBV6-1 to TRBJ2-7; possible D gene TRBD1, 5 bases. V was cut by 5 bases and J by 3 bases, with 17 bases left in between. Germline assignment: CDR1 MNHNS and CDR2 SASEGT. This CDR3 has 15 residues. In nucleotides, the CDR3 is TGTGCCAGCAGTCGTGACAGCCTCTTTGGCTACGAGCAGTACTTC. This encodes CASSRDSLFGYEQYF.

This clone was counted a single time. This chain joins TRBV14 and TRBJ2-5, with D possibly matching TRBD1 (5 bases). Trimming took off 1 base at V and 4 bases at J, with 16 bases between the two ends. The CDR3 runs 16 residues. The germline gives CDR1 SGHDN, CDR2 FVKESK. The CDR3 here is CASSQVYQGRVETQYF. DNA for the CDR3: TGTGCCAGCAGCCAAGTGTATCAGGGTCGGGTAGAGACCCAGTACTTC.

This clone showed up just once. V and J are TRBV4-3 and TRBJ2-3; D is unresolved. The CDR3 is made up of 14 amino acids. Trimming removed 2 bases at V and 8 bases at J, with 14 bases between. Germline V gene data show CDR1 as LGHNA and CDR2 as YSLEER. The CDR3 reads CASSQNAILGTQYF. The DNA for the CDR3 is TGCGCCAGCAGCCAAAATGCTATCCTCGGTACGCAGTATTTT.

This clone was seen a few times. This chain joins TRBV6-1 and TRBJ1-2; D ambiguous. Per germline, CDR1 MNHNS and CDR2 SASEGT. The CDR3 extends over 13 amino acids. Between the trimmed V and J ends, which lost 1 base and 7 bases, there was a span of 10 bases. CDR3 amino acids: CASSEGRVGGYTF. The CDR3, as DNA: TGTGCCAGCAGTGAAGGACGGGTTGGTGGCTACACCTTC.

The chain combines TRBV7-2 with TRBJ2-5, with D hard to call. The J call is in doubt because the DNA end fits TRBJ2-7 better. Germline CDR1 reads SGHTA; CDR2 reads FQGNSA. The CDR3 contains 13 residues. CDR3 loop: CASSSPWDYEQYF. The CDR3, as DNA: TGTGCCAGCAGCTCCCCATGGGACTACGAGCAGTACTTC.

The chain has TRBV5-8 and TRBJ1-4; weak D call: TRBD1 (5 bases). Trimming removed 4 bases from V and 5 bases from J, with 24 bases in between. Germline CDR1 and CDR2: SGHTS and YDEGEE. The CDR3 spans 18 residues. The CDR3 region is CASSRPPQGGLGNEKLFF. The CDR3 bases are TGTGCCAGCAGCCGCCCGCCCCAGGGAGGGTTGGGAAATGAAAAACTGTTTTTT.

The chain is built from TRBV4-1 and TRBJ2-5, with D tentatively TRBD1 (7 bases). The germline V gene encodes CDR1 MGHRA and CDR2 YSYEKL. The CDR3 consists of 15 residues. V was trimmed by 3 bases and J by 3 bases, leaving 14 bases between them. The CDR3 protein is CASSQGGQQKETQYF. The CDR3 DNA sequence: TGCGCCAGCAGCCAGGGGGGACAGCAAAAAGAGACCCAGTACTTC.

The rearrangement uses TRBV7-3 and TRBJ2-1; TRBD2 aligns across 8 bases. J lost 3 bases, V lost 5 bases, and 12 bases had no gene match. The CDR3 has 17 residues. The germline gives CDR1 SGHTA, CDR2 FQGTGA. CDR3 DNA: TGTGCCAGCAGCGCCGCGGGGGGCCCTCCTCACTACAATGAGCAGTTCTTC. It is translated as CASSAAGGPPHYNEQFF.

The CDR3 DNA sequence: TGTGCCAGTAGTCCGAGTGATCTAGCGGGAGGGCCGTCAGATACGCAGTATTTT. Its protein product is CASSPSDLAGGPSDTQYF. The V gene is TRBV19, the J gene TRBJ2-3; 12 bases are a match to TRBD2. CDR3 length equals 18 residues. Germline loops: CDR1 LNHDA, CDR2 SQIVND (reference sequence). Losses at the gene ends were 5 bases for V and 4 bases for J; bases not matched to a gene: 13.

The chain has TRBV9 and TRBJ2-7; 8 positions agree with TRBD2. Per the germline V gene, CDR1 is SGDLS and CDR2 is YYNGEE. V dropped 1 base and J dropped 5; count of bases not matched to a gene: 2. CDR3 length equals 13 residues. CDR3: CASSVPGGHEQYF. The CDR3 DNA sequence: TGTGCCAGCAGCGTACCGGGGGGGCACGAGCAGTACTTC.

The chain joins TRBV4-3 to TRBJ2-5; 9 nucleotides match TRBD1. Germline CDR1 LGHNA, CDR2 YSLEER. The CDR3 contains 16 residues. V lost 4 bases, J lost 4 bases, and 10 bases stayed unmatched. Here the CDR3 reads CASSLKTGGGGETQYF. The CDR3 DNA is TGCGCCAGCAGCCTTAAGACAGGGGGAGGTGGAGAGACCCAGTACTTC.

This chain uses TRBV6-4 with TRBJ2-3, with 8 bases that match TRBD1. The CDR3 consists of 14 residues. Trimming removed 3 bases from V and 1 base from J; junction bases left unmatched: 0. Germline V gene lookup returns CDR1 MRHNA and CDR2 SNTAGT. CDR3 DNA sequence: TGTGCCAGCAGTGAGACAGGGGGCACAGATACGCAGTATTTT. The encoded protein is CASSETGGTDTQYF.

The CDR3 spells CAWYGGRTDTQYF. Written as DNA, the CDR3 is TGTGCCTGGTACGGGGGGCGCACAGATACGCAGTATTTT. The chain links TRBV30 to TRBJ2-3; tentatively, D is TRBD2 (7 bases). Germline V CDR1 and CDR2: GTSNPN, SVGIG (reference sequence). V was cut by 5 bases and J by 1 base, with 10 bases left in between. CDR3 length: 13 amino acids.